Presented here are 26 T cell receptor beta chains from one specimen sequenced in a study of OX40 agonist ivuxolimab in advanced cancers. Profiled with immunoSEQ multiplex PCR; TCRdb holds only in-frame clones, not every one. Of more than 95,000 clones listed, approximately 93% are singletons. Here the sequenced sample was CD4+ or CD8+ T cells sorted from blood, taken in a trial of the OX40 agonist ivuxolimab. All receptors come from an adult with an advanced solid tumor such as melanoma, head and neck, liver or kidney cancer.

This clone is a singleton in its sample. V is TRBV5-1 and J is TRBJ2-4; D is unresolved. Germline V CDR1 and CDR2: SGHRS, YFSETQ. The CDR3 runs to 16 residues. V gave up 2 bases and J gave up 3 bases, with 15 bases separating them. The CDR3 nucleotides are TGCGCCAGCAGCTTTAATTGGGTTCTGGGCAAAAACATTCAGTACTTC. As protein: CASSFNWVLGKNIQYF.

The chain joins TRBV30 to TRBJ1-5, with D perhaps TRBD1 (6 bases). From germline, CDR1 is GTSNPN and CDR2 SVGIG (reference sequence). The CDR3 length is 13 residues. Trimming took off 5 bases at V and 4 bases at J, with 12 bases between the two ends. The CDR3 coding sequence is TGTGCCTGGGGGCGACAGGATAATCAGCCCCAGCATTTT. Amino acid sequence: CAWGRQDNQPQHF.

This clone has a single count. This chain uses TRBV29-1 with TRBJ1-3; D not resolved. Germline CDR1 is SQVTM and CDR2 is ANQGSEA. This CDR3 contains 16 residues. Trimming pared 5 bases from V and 0 bases from J, leaving 17 bases between. CDR3 nucleotide sequence: TGCAGCGTTTCCAAAGGTGGGGTATCCTCTGGAAACACCATATATTTT. It specifies CSVSKGGVSSGNTIYF.

V and J are TRBV5-1 and TRBJ1-1, with TRBD1 matching over 9 bases. The CDR3 has 15 amino acids. Trimming removed 2 bases from V and 3 bases from J; junction bases left unmatched: 5. Germline CDR1 is SGHRS and CDR2 is YFSETQ. CDR3 loop: CASSFTGGAYTEAFF. The CDR3 DNA sequence: TGCGCCAGCAGCTTTACAGGGGGCGCCTACACTGAAGCTTTCTTT.

Here the CDR3 DNA reads TGCGCCAGCAGTCGAGCGGAGCCGAACACCGGGGAGCTGTTTTTT. Translation: CASSRAEPNTGELFF. This chain connects TRBV10-1 to TRBJ2-2; D might be TRBD2 (5 bases). Germline V gene lookup returns CDR1 WNHNN and CDR2 SYGVQD (reference sequence). The V end lost 5 bases, the J end lost 0 bases, and 10 bases lay between the germline ends. The CDR3 spans 15 residues.

This chain uses TRBV7-2 with TRBJ1-2; unclear D gene. Trimming cost V 4 bases and J 4 bases, with 16 bases left between them. CDR3 length equals 15 residues. CDR1 is SGHTA and CDR2 is FQGNSA in the germline V gene. The CDR3 region is CASSSYRRERYGYTF. The DNA for the CDR3 is TGTGCCAGCAGCTCCTACCGTAGGGAGCGCTATGGCTACACCTTC.

J is TRBJ2-3 and V is TRBV19; D is ambiguous. CDR3 length: 14 residues. Germline loops: CDR1 LNHDA, CDR2 SQIVND (reference sequence). The ends were cut back, 1 base at V and 4 bases at J, with 9 bases in the middle. The CDR3 nucleotides are TGTGCCAGTAGTATAGGTCCAGTACCAGATACGCAGTATTTT. Encoded protein: CASSIGPVPDTQYF.

This clone was counted once. This rearrangement joins TRBV7-2 to TRBJ2-1; the D gene is possibly TRBD1 (6 bases). The germline V and J ends were trimmed by 0 bases and 7 bases, with 16 bases remaining between them. CDR1 is SGHTA and CDR2 is FQGNSA in the germline V gene. The CDR3 contains 16 residues. The CDR3 bases are TGTGCCAGCAGCTTAGCCTTACAGGGCCCGGGGAATGAGCAGTTCTTC. Protein sequence: CASSLALQGPGNEQFF. The complete variable domain, with remaining parts taken from reference TRBV7-2 and TRBJ2-1, reads GAGVSQSPSNKVTEKGKDVELRCDPISGHTALYWYRQSLGQGLEFLIYFQGNSAPDKSGLPSDRFSAERTGGSVSTLTIQRTQQEDSAVYLCASSLALQGPGNEQFFGPGTRLTVL.

The chain couples TRBV19 to TRBJ2-1; 9 nucleotides match TRBD1. CDR1 LNHDA and CDR2 SQIVND come from the germline V gene (reference sequence). The CDR3 length is 14 residues. The V gene end was trimmed by 4 bases and the J gene end by 6 bases; junction bases not matched to a gene: 4. The CDR3 sequence: CASSRDRVSNEQFF. The CDR3 bases are TGTGCCAGTAGTAGGGACAGGGTAAGCAATGAGCAGTTCTTC.

The chain links TRBV28 to TRBJ2-7, with TRBD1 as a possible D gene (6 bases). The V gene's germline CDR1 is MDHEN and CDR2 SYDVKM. The CDR3 covers 13 residues. Trimming took 4 bases from V and 2 from J, leaving 9 bases between them. For the CDR3, the DNA is TGTGCCAGCAGTTCCGGGACACCCTACGAGCAGTACTTC. As protein: CASSSGTPYEQYF. Looking up the rest from reference TRBV28 and TRBJ2-7 gives the full variable domain: DVKVTQSSRYLVKRTGEKVFLECVQDMDHENMFWYRQDPGLGLRLIYFSYDVKMKEKGDIPEGYSVSREKKERFSLILESASTNQTSMYLCASSSGTPYEQYFGPGTRLTVT.

The chain employs TRBV29-1 and TRBJ1-2, with D perhaps matching TRBD1 (5 bases). The length of the CDR3 is 13 residues. Trimming shortened V by 6 bases and J by 3 bases, and 14 bases separated the two germline ends. CDR1 and CDR2 from the germline V gene are SQVTM and ANQGSEA. CDR3 protein: CSVPWGRDYGYTF. The CDR3 nucleotides read TGCAGCGTACCCTGGGGCAGGGACTATGGCTACACCTTC.

The chain recombines TRBV6-1 with TRBJ1-5; possibly TRBD1 for D (6 bases). V was trimmed by 8 bases and J by 2 bases, leaving 10 bases between them. This CDR3 is built from 13 residues. CDR1 and CDR2 (germline): MNHNS, SASEGT. The CDR3 sequence: CASGGGGNQPQHF. The DNA for the CDR3 is TGTGCCAGCGGGGGGGGCGGCAATCAGCCCCAGCATTTT.

J is TRBJ2-7 and V is TRBV5-4; the match to TRBD1 covers 9 bases. Trimming took 5 bases from V and 0 from J; bases not matched to a gene: 9. The CDR3 has 16 residues. CDR1 and CDR2 from the germline V gene are SGHNT and YYREEE (reference sequence). CDR3 in DNA: TGTGCCAGCAGGCCGGACAGGGGATCGCCCTCCTACGAGCAGTACTTC. Translating gives CASRPDRGSPSYEQYF.

The chain couples TRBV28 to TRBJ1-1; possibly TRBD1 for D (5 bases). This CDR3 has 13 amino acids. V lost 6 bases and J lost 7, with 15 bases in between. CDR1 and CDR2 from the germline V gene are MDHEN and SYDVKM. This chain's CDR3 is CASRGRVGGEAFF. The CDR3 DNA reads as TGTGCCAGCAGGGGGCGGGTTGGAGGTGAAGCTTTCTTT.

The chain carries TRBV28 and TRBJ2-3; the match to TRBD1 covers 9 bases. V lost 3 bases to trimming and J lost 5 bases; unmatched junction nucleotides: 12. This CDR3 region has 17 residues. CDR1 and CDR2 (germline): MDHEN, SYDVKM. The CDR3 DNA follows: TGTGCCAGCAGTTTCCGTATGCGGGGGACAGGGCAAGATACGCAGTATTTT. As protein: CASSFRMRGTGQDTQYF.

The chain carries TRBV7-2 and TRBJ1-1; D remains unclear. The CDR3 covers 14 residues. V shed 3 bases and J shed 1 base, with 9 bases lying between them. Germline V gene data show CDR1 as SGHTA and CDR2 as FQGNSA. This chain's CDR3 is CASSFGGRNTEAFF. In nucleotides, the CDR3 is TGTGCCAGCAGCTTCGGAGGGAGGAACACTGAAGCTTTCTTT.

The CDR3 DNA sequence: TGTGCCAGCAGCTTCGGCAGGGGGACTGAAGCTTTCTTT. This sequence encodes CASSFGRGTEAFF. The rearrangement joins TRBV7-2 to TRBJ1-1; 7 bases are shared with TRBD1. J gave up 5 bases and V 3 bases, and 3 bases lay outside the gene matches. The CDR3 has 13 amino acids. Germline V CDR1 and CDR2: SGHTA, FQGNSA. Full variable domain (rest looked up from reference TRBV7-2 and TRBJ1-1): GAGVSQSPSNKVTEKGKDVELRCDPISGHTALYWYRQSLGQGLEFLIYFQGNSAPDKSGLPSDRFSAERTGGSVSTLTIQRTQQEDSAVYLCASSFGRGTEAFFGQGTRLTVV.

The chain employs TRBV5-4 and TRBJ2-2; 8 bases line up with TRBD1. This CDR3 has 16 residues. Looked up from germline, CDR1 is SGHNT and CDR2 is YYREEE (reference sequence). Trimming removed 3 bases from V and 5 bases from J; junction bases left unmatched: 9. The DNA of the CDR3 is TGTGCCAGCAGCTCTCACAGGGGGTCGGTTACCGGGGAGCTGTTTTTT. Protein: CASSSHRGSVTGELFF. Supplemented by reference TRBV5-4 and TRBJ2-2, the full variable domain reads ETGVTQSPTHLIKTRGQQVTLRCSSQSGHNTVSWYQQALGQGPQFIFQYYREEENGRGNFPPRFSGLQFPNYSSELNVNALELDDSALYLCASSSHRGSVTGELFFGEGSRLTVL.

This sequence joins TRBV7-9 and TRBJ2-3; D is unresolved. The CDR3 loop spans 15 amino acids. CDR1 and CDR2 from the germline V gene are SEHNR and FQNEAQ (reference sequence). V was cut by 5 bases and J by 2 bases, with 14 bases left in between. The CDR3 loop reads CASSEDMGNTDTQYF. Written as DNA, the CDR3 is TGTGCCAGCAGCGAAGACATGGGGAACACAGATACGCAGTATTTT.

The chain links TRBV7-2 to TRBJ1-2, with D possibly matching TRBD1 (5 bases). Trimming shortened V by 5 bases and J by 7 bases, and 14 bases separated the two germline ends. Germline CDR1 is SGHTA and CDR2 is FQGNSA. The CDR3 sequence is 13 residues long. CDR3: CASSPAEGVGYTF. Written as DNA, the CDR3 is TGTGCCAGCAGCCCGGCGGAAGGGGTTGGCTACACCTTC.

This chain uses TRBV7-2 with TRBJ1-6; weak D call: TRBD1 (6 bases). The CDR3 totals 14 residues. The germline CDR1 and CDR2 sequences are SGHTA and FQGNSA. V gave up 6 bases and J gave up 10 bases, with 16 bases separating them. Written as DNA, the CDR3 is TGTGCCAGCAGACCCGGACAGAATCAGTCACCCCTCCACTTT. Translating it yields CASRPGQNQSPLHF.

This rearrangement joins TRBV11-2 to TRBJ1-4; D gene ambiguous. The CDR3 contains 15 residues. Per germline, CDR1 SGHAT and CDR2 FQNNGV. V shed 4 bases and J shed 4 bases, with 13 bases lying between them. The CDR3 coding sequence is TGTGCCAGCAGCTCCCTGATCAGGAGTAATGAAAAACTGTTTTTT. Its protein product is CASSSLIRSNEKLFF.

This sequence joins TRBV27 and TRBJ1-1; D not resolved. The CDR3 is made up of 13 amino acids. Trimming removed 3 bases from V and 5 bases from J, with 10 bases in between. Germline V gives CDR1 MNHEY, CDR2 SMNVEV (reference sequence). The CDR3 reads CASSFGGITEAFF. CDR3 nucleotide sequence: TGTGCCAGCAGTTTCGGTGGGATTACTGAAGCTTTCTTT.

The CDR3: CATSSGGPVAYEQYF. DNA of the CDR3: TGTGCCACCAGCTCAGGCGGTCCCGTCGCCTACGAGCAGTACTTC. The chain employs TRBV10-3 and TRBJ2-7; no firm D call. Trimming pared 10 bases from V and 2 bases from J, leaving 21 bases between. The CDR3 is made up of 15 amino acids. Germline CDR1 ENHRY, CDR2 SYGVKD.

This sequence joins TRBV25-1 and TRBJ1-2; TRBD1 aligns across 10 bases. With 5 bases clipped from V and 4 bases from J, the junction kept 13 bases outside the gene matches. CDR3 length equals 17 residues. From germline, CDR1 is MGHDK and CDR2 SYGVNS. The CDR3 loop reads CASSYQGIGTGVYGYTF. The DNA for the CDR3 is TGTGCCAGCAGTTATCAGGGGATTGGGACAGGGGTCTATGGCTACACCTTC.

The rearrangement uses TRBV18 and TRBJ2-4; D gene uncertain. The CDR3 extends over 16 amino acids. Trimming shortened V by 3 bases and J by 2 bases, and 14 bases separated the two germline ends. The germline gives CDR1 KGHSH, CDR2 LQKENI. Here the CDR3 DNA reads TGTGCCAGCTCACCCCCTGACGGTCGTTCCAAAAACATTCAGTACTTC. It translates to CASSPPDGRSKNIQYF.